This T cell receptor (beta chain) was recovered during a study of shared clonotypes between healthy human individuals. Method: immunoSEQ multiplex PCR; TCRdb's copy keeps in-frame clones and lacks some. The sample lists about 2 million clones, about 95% occurring once. Naive CD8 cells lacked CD45RO and underwent positive selection for CCR7, leaving out terminally differentiated effector memory CD45RA+ cells. This CDR3 has 15 residues. Germline lookup yields CDR1 MNHEY and CDR2 SVGAGI. With 0 bases removed from V and 1 base from J, the gap between germline ends came to 10 bases. Sample: naive CD8+ T cells sorted from blood. The sequence derives from a man aged 18 to 29 in good health. V gene TRBV6-5 combines with J gene TRBJ2-7; D gene unclear. The CDR3 DNA is TGTGCCAGCAGTTACTCGCAGGACGGATCCTACGAGCAGTACTTC. It specifies CASSYSQDGSYEQYF.